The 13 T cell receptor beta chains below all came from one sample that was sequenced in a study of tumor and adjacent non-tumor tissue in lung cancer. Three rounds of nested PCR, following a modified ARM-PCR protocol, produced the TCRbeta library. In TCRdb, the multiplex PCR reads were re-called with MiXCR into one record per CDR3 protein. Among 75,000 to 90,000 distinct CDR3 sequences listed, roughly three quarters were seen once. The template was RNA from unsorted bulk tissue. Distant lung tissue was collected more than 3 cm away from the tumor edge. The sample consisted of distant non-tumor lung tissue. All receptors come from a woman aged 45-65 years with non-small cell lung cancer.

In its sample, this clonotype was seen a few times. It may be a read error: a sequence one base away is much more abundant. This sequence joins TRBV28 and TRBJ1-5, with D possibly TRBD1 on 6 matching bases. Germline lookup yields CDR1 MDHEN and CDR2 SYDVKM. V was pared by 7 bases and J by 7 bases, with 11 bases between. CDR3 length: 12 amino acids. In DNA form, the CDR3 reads TGTGCCAGCAATTCTACAGGGCAGCCCCAGCATTTT. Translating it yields CASNSTGQPQHF.

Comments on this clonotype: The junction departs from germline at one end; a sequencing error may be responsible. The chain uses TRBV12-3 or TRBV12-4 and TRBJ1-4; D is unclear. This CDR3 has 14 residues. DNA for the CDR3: TGCACCAGCAGCTCCGACAATCCCTTGGAAAAACTGTTTTTT. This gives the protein CTSSSDNPLEKLFF.

The CDR3 DNA is TGTGCCAGCGGTTCTCCGCGGGACAGGGGGGTGGAAGGGGGTGGCTACACCTTC. Translated: CASGSPRDRGVEGGGYTF. The chain couples TRBV25-1 to TRBJ1-2; 11 positions agree with TRBD1. The J segment lost 7 bases and the V segment lost 8 bases, leaving 21 bases of the junction unmatched. The CDR3 contains 18 residues. Germline values: CDR1 MGHDK, CDR2 SYGVNS.

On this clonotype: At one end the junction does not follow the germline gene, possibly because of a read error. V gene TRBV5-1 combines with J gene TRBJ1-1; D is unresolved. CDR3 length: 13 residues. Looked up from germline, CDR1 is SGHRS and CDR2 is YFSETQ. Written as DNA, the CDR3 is TGTGCCAGCGGCTTTGGGAGCCACACTGAAGCTTTCTTT. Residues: CASGFGSHTEAFF.

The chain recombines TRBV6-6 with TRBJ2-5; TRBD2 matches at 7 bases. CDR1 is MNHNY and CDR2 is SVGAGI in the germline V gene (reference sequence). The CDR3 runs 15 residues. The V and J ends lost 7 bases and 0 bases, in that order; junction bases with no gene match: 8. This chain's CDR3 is CASTGTSVDQETQYF. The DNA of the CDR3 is TGTGCCAGCACCGGTACTAGCGTAGACCAAGAGACCCAGTACTTC.

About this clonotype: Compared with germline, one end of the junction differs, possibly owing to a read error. The CDR3 reads CVSSYLDRGAMAFF. As DNA, the CDR3 is TGTGTCAGCAGTTACCTCGACAGGGGAGCGATGGCGTTCTTT. The genes are TRBV6-2 or TRBV6-3 and TRBJ1-1; 8 bases map to TRBD1. CDR1 is MNHEY, CDR2 SVGEGT, per germline. CDR3 size: 14 residues.

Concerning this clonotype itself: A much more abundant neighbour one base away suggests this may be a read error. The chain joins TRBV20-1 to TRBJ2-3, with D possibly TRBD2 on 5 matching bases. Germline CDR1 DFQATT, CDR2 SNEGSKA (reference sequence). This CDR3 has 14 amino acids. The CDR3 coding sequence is TGCAGTGCTAAGAGGGAGTGGAACACAAATACGCAGTATTTT. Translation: CSAKREWNTNTQYF.

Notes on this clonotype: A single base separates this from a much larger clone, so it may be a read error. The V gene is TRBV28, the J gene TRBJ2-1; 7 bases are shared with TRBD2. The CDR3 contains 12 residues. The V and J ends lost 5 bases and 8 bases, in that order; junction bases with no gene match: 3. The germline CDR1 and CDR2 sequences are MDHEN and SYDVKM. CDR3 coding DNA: TGTGCCAGCAGTATGCGGGGGTATGAGCAGTTCTTC. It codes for CASSMRGYEQFF.

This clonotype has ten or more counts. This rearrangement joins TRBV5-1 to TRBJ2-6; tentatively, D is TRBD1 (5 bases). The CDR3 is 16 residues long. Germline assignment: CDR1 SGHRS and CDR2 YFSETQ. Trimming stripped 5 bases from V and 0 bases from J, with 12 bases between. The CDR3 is CASSTGGISGANVLTF. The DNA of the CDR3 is TGCGCCAGCAGTACAGGCGGCATCTCTGGGGCCAACGTCCTGACTTTC.

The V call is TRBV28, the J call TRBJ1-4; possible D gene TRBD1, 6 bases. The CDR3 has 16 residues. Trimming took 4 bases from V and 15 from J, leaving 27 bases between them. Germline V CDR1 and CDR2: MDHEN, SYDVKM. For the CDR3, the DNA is TGTGCCAGCAGTTCCCCCATGGGGGGCGTTCTAGGGGAATTGTTTTTT. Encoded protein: CASSSPMGGVLGELFF.

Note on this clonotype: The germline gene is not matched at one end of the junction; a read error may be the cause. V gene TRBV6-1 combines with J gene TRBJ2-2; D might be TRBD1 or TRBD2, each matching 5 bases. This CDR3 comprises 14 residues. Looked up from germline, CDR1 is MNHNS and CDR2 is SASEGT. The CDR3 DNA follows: TGTGCCAGCATGGTGACAGACGTAACCGGGGAGCTCTTTTTT. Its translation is CASMVTDVTGELFF.

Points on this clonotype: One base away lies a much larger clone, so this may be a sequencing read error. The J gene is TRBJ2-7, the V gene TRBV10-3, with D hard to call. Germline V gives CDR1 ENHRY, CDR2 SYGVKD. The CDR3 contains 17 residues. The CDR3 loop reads CAISKSYSPRPSYEQYF. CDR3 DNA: TGTGCCATCAGTAAGTCTTATTCTCCTAGACCTTCCTACGAGCAGTACTTC.

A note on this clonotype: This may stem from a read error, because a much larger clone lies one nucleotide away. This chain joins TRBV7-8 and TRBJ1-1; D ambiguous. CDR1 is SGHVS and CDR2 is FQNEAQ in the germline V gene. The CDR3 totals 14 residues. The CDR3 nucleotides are TGTGCCAGCAACTTAAATCGGGGAAACACTGAAGCTTTCTTT. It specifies CASNLNRGNTEAFF.